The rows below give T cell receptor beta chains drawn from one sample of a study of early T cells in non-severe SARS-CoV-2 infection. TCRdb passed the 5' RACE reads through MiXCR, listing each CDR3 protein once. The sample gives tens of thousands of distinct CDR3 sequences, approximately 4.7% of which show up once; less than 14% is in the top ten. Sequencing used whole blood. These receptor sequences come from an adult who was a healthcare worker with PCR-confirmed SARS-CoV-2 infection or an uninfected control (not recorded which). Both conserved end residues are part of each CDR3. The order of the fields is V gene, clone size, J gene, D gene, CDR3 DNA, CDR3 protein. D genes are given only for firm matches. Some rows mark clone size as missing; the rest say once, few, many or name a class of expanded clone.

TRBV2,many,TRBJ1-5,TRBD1,TGTGCCAGCAGGCGGGGACAGGGGGATTCTCAGCCCCAGCATTTT,CASRRGQGDSQPQHF
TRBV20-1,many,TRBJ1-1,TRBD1,TGCAGTGCGGAAAGGGGGCGATGGTTTAACACTGAAGCTTTCTTT,CSAERGRWFNTEAFF
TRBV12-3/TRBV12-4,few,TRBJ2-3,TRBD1,TGTGCCAGCAGACAACAGGGGGCAGGGGATACGCAGTATTTT,CASRQQGAGDTQYF
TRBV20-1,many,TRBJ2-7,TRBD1,TGCAGTGCTAGGCCGCACCGGGGACAGCTCGAGCAGTACTTC,CSARPHRGQLEQYF
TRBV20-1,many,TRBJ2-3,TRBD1,TGCAGTGCTAGGGGACCGGGACAGCTAGGCACAGATACGCAGTATTTT,CSARGPGQLGTDTQYF
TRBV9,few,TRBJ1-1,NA,TGTGCCAGCAGCGTAGTAGCGGGGTGGGGGCGATTGCCTGAAGCTTTCTTT,CASSVVAGWGRLPEAFF
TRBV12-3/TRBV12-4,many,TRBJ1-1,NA,TGTGCCAGCAGCTTCTCCCCCCGAACAGCTGAAGCTTTCTTT,CASSFSPRTAEAFF
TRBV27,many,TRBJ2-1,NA,TGTGCCAGCAGTTTAACAAGCTCCTACAATGAGCAGTTCTTC,CASSLTSSYNEQFF
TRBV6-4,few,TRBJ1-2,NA,TGTGCCAGCAGTGACGAGGGGAACTATGGCTACACCTTC,CASSDEGNYGYTF
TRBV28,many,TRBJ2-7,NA,TGTGCCAGCAATCGACCGGGATCTTCCTACGAGCAGTACTTC,CASNRPGSSYEQYF
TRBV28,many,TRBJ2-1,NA,TGTGCCAGCAGCTATCCTTCTTGGGCAGCGAGCTCCTACAATGAGCAGTTCTTC,CASSYPSWAASSYNEQFF
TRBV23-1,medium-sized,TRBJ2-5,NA,TGCGCCAGCAGTCAATCCAGATTCGCTGGGGAGACCCAGTACTTC,CASSQSRFAGETQYF
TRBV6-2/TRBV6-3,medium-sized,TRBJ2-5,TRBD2,TGTGCCAGCAGTCCCGCCGATAAGACTAGCGGGAGGGCCCACCGAGAGACCCAGTACTTC,CASSPADKTSGRAHRETQYF
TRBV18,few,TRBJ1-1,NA,TGTGCCAGCTCACCGTCGGCGAGGAACACTGAAGCTTTCTTT,CASSPSARNTEAFF
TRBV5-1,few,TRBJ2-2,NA,TGCGCCAGCAGGCCCAGGGATAGCAACACCGGGGAGCTGTTTTTT,CASRPRDSNTGELFF
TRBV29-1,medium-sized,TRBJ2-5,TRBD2,TGCAGCGTTGAAGCTAGCGGGGACTACCAAGAGACCCAGTACTTC,CSVEASGDYQETQYF
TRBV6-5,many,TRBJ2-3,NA,TGTGCCAGCACCGCACCTTACCGTAGCGGATCGGGCACAGATACGCAGTATTTT,CASTAPYRSGSGTDTQYF
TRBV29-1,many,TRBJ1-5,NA,TGCAGCGTTGCGGCAGGGAATTCTCAGCCCCAGCATTTT,CSVAAGNSQPQHF
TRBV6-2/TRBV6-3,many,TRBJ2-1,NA,TGTGCCAGCAGTTATGGTGGGTCCTACAATGAGCAGTTCTTC,CASSYGGSYNEQFF
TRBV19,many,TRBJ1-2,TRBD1,TGTGCCAGTAGTATCGGGACAGGTGGCTACACCTTC,CASSIGTGGYTF
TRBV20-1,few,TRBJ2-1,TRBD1,TGCAGTGCCCCCCGGACAGGACATGCCTACAATGAGCAGTTCTTC,CSAPRTGHAYNEQFF
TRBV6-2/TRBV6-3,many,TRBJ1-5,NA,TGTGCCAGCAGCTACCAGGCGGGCTGGGGCAATCAGCCCCAGCATTTT,CASSYQAGWGNQPQHF
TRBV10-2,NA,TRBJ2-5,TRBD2,TGCGCCAGCAGTGCCCCTAGCGGGAGTGGTACCCAGTACTTC,CASSAPSGSGTQYF
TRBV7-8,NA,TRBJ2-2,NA,TGTGCCAGCAGCTTTGGCAGTCAGGGTTCCGGGGAGCTGTTTTTT,CASSFGSQGSGELFF
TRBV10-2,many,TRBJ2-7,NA,TGCGCCAGCAGTGTCAGCCCCTACGAGCAGTACTTC,CASSVSPYEQYF
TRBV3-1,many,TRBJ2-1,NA,TGTGCCAGCAGCCAAGAGGAAGGCCAGTTCTTC,CASSQEEGQFF
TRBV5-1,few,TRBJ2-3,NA,TGCGCCAGCAGCTTGGATCGGGGCAGGGGTAGAGATACGCAGTATTTT,CASSLDRGRGRDTQYF
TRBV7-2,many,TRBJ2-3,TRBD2,TGTGCCAGCAGCTTAGCTAGCGGGGGCCTCCGCGATACGCAGTATTTT,CASSLASGGLRDTQYF
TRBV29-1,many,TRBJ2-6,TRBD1,TGCAGCGTTGATACAGGGGGCTCTGGGGCCAACGTCCTGACTTTC,CSVDTGGSGANVLTF
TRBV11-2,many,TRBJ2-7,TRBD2,TGTGCCAGCAGCCAGGGACTAGCGGGGTCCTCCTACGAGCAGTACTTC,CASSQGLAGSSYEQYF
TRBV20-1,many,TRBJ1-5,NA,TGCAGTGCTCCCTGGGGCGGGGGGGCCAATCAGCCCCAGCATTTT,CSAPWGGGANQPQHF
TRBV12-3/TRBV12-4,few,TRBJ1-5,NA,TGTGCCAGCAGTGCGACCGCAAAACGTGATCAGCCCCAGCATTTT,CASSATAKRDQPQHF
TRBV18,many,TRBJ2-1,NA,TGTGCCAGCTCACCCCTTGGCGGGACATACAATGAGCAGTTCTTC,CASSPLGGTYNEQFF
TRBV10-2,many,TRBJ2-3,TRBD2,TGCGCCAGCAGTGAGATGACTAGCGGGGTCACAGATACGCAGTATTTT,CASSEMTSGVTDTQYF
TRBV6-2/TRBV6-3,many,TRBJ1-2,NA,TGTGCCAGCAGACAGGATAACTATGGCTACACCTTC,CASRQDNYGYTF
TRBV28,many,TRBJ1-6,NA,TGTGCCAGCAGTTCCCAGTTGGGGGGGAGTCGGAATTCACCCCTCCACTTT,CASSSQLGGSRNSPLHF
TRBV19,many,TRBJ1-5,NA,TGTGCCAGTAGTTTCCTCGGTTCTGAAAATCAGCCCCAGCATTTT,CASSFLGSENQPQHF
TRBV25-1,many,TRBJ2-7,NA,TGTGCCAGCAGTGCTCTCTCAAGCTCCTACGAGCAGTACTTC,CASSALSSSYEQYF
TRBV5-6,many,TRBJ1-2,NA,TGTGCCAGCAGCTTGAAGGGGCTTAACTATGGCTACACCTTC,CASSLKGLNYGYTF
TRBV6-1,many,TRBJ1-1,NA,TGTGCCAGCACGGAACATCTGAACACTGAAGCTTTCTTT,CASTEHLNTEAFF
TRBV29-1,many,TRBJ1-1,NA,TGCAGCGTTGCGGGAGATCTCACTGAAGCTTTCTTT,CSVAGDLTEAFF
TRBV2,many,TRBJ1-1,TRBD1,TGTGCCAGCAGTTTGGACAGGGTATCGTTTGAGGCTTTCTTT,CASSLDRVSFEAFF
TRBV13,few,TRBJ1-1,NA,TGTGCCAGCAGCTTACCTCCGGCAGGGGACGTTATGAACACTGAAGCTTTCTTT,CASSLPPAGDVMNTEAFF
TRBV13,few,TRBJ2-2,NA,TGTGCCAGCAGGGGACTCCAAAACACCGGGGAGCTGTTTTTT,CASRGLQNTGELFF